This T cell receptor (beta chain) was retrieved from a study of T cell changes during pregnancy in multiple sclerosis. Trimming removed 4 bases from V and 2 bases from J; junction bases left unmatched: 8. CDR1 and CDR2 from the germline V gene are MNHNY and SVGAGI (reference sequence). The CDR3 has 16 amino acids. Generated by immunoSEQ multiplex PCR, the TCRdb table keeps only in-frame clones and is missing some. The sample contains 48,000 or so clones, 94% of which appear only once. This sequence originates from a female donor with multiple sclerosis, enrolled in a pregnancy study. This chain links TRBV6-6 with TRBJ2-7; 10 bases are shared with TRBD1. Sample: CD4+ T cells from peripheral blood mononuclear cells, taken in the first trimester of pregnancy. CDR3 loop: CASSSPPGQGTYEQYF. The CDR3 region has the DNA TGTGCCAGCAGTTCCCCACCGGGACAGGGGACCTACGAGCAGTACTTC.